This TCR beta chain came from a study of response to subunit inactivated influenza vaccine (dated by TCRdb to the late 2010s). Looking at the study overall: Deep quantitative profiling of the T cell receptor repertoire was used in the study to follow responses to a trivalent subunit inactivated influenza vaccine. The paper's findings and limits, for the study overall: According to the authors, only a limited number of new T cells may be recruited by each seasonal influenza vaccination.

Libraries came from RT-PCR. The instrument was an Illumina HiSeq 2500. The public sequencing data were trimmed at Q25 with fastp and processed into clonotypes with MiXCR by TCRdb, which kept only in-frame beta chains. Identical CDR3 protein sequences are pooled into one entry, listed with their most common genes and DNA. In this sample the table shows around 750,000 distinct CDR3 sequences, 21% of which occur a single time. Roughly 10% of the sample belongs to the ten largest clones. The CDR3 contains 14 residues, cysteine and phenylalanine counted. Only the CDR3 DNA stays, 42 bases, in frame from base 1. The germline V gene sets CDR1 to MNHNS and CDR2 to SASEGT. A distance of 9 bases separates the germline ends of V and J, which lose 6 bases and 0 bases respectively. This clonotype was found a few times. Its antigen is currently not known. Per-base quality was not reported, and no clone a single base away is much larger than it.

The source material was PBMCs from blood, sampled roughly 5 days after vaccination. This sequence uses TRBV6-1 and TRBJ1-3, with an unclear D gene assignment. The TCR was taken from a man aged 50-60 years who received an inactivated influenza vaccine. Donor details come from another sample of the same person, matched by shared clones. The nucleotide sequence is given as TGTGCCAGCAGCCTCAGCTTCTCTGGAAACACCATATATTTT. This translates into CASSLSFSGNTIYF.